Below are 30 T cell receptor beta chains sequenced from a single sample in a study of blood T cell repertoires in COVID-19. Sequenced by immunoSEQ multiplex PCR; TCRdb stores in-frame clones only, minus some. This table has approximately 400,000 clones, less than 90% appearing once. Material for sequencing was PBMCs or T cells enriched from blood (not recorded which). Receptor source: a woman in her fifties or sixties who had recovered from COVID-19.

This clone was found once. The chain links TRBV21-1 to TRBJ2-7; the table's D call, TRBD1, has no DNA check behind it. TRBV21-1 is labeled a pseudogene. CDR3 size: 17 residues. The CDR3 spells CASSNRAWDSISYEQYF. Written as DNA, the CDR3 is TGTGCCAGCAGCAACCGTGCCTGGGACAGCATTTCCTACGAGCAGTACTTC.

This chain joins TRBV11-3 and TRBJ2-7; D unclear. CDR3 length equals 11 residues. V dropped 0 bases and J dropped 5 bases, with 2 bases sitting between them. CDR1 and CDR2 (germline): SGHNT, YENEEA. CDR3 region: CASSLDNEQYF. The CDR3 DNA is TGTGCCAGCAGCTTAGACAACGAGCAGTACTTC.

The chain joins TRBV10-3 to TRBJ2-1; 8 positions agree with TRBD1. The CDR3 totals 16 residues. V dropped 3 bases and J dropped 6; count of bases not matched to a gene: 10. Germline CDR1 ENHRY, CDR2 SYGVKD. The CDR3 DNA sequence: TGTGCCATCAGTGAAACCGGGACAGGCTCATTCAATGAGCAGTTCTTC. It translates to CAISETGTGSFNEQFF.

This chain joins TRBV19 and TRBJ1-1; TRBD1 is a possible D gene (6 bases). The CDR3 runs 13 residues. Per germline, CDR1 LNHDA and CDR2 SQIVND (reference sequence). Between the trimmed V and J ends, which lost 7 bases and 2 bases, there was a span of 11 bases. The CDR3 loop is CASTLTGNTEAFF. As DNA, the CDR3 is TGTGCCAGTACCTTGACAGGAAACACTGAAGCTTTCTTT.

V and J are TRBV30 and TRBJ2-7; D is unclear. The CDR3 length is 13 residues. Germline V gene data show CDR1 as GTSNPN and CDR2 as SVGIG (reference sequence). The V end was cut by 0 bases, the J end by 1 base, with 7 bases between. In DNA form, the CDR3 reads TGTGCCTGGAGTGTACCAGTTTCCTACGAGCAGTACTTC. Translated, it gives CAWSVPVSYEQYF.

This chain uses TRBV5-1 with TRBJ1-2; 8 bases agree with TRBD1. Germline V gene sequence: CDR1 SGHRS, CDR2 YFSETQ. The V segment lost 4 bases and the J segment 6 bases; nucleotides outside the gene matches: 11. The CDR3 covers 15 residues. The CDR3 spells CASSPRADRENGYTF. CDR3 DNA: TGCGCCAGCAGCCCAAGAGCGGACAGGGAAAATGGCTACACCTTC.

This clone was recorded a few times. The chain uses TRBV5-1 and TRBJ2-3; D perhaps matches TRBD1 (5 bases). V was clipped by 1 base and J by 2 bases, with 14 bases between them. Germline assignment: CDR1 SGHRS and CDR2 YFSETQ. This CDR3 spans 16 amino acids. The CDR3 spells CASSLLGERDTDTQYF. DNA of the CDR3: TGCGCCAGCAGCTTGCTAGGGGAAAGGGACACAGATACGCAGTATTTT.

The CDR3 here is CASSLGVQGPYEQYF. Written as DNA, the CDR3 is TGCGCCAGCAGCTTGGGTGTTCAGGGTCCCTACGAGCAGTACTTC. The J gene is TRBJ2-7, the V gene TRBV5-1, with a possible D match to TRBD1 (5 bases). Germline lookup yields CDR1 SGHRS and CDR2 YFSETQ. The CDR3 has 15 amino acids. V lost 0 bases and J lost 2, with 12 bases in between.

The CDR3 spells CASSQGEGVGYTF. CDR3 sequence (DNA): TGTGCCAGCAGCCAGGGAGAGGGGGTGGGCTACACCTTC. The chain links TRBV3-1 (or the pseudogene TRBV3-2) to TRBJ1-2, with D tentatively TRBD1 (6 bases). The CDR3 contains 13 residues. Germline CDR1 reads LGHDT; CDR2 reads YNNKEL (reference sequence). V lost 3 bases and J lost 8, with 13 bases in between.

The chain employs TRBV6-5 and TRBJ1-5; D not resolved. The V gene's germline CDR1 is MNHEY and CDR2 SVGAGI. This CDR3 spans 15 amino acids. V gave up 0 bases and J gave up 4 bases, with 10 bases separating them. The CDR3 here is CASSYSGLENQPQHF. The DNA of the CDR3 is TGTGCCAGCAGTTACTCGGGCTTGGAAAATCAGCCCCAGCATTTT.

This sequence joins TRBV5-4 and TRBJ1-2; TRBD1 agrees at 8 bases. Trimming took 3 bases from V and 10 from J; bases not matched to a gene: 11. The CDR3 length is 14 residues. CDR1 SGHNT and CDR2 YYREEE come from the germline V gene (reference sequence). CDR3 coding DNA: TGTGCCAGCAGCTCAGGACAGGGTAGAATGTTCTACACCTTC. Amino acid sequence: CASSSGQGRMFYTF. Full variable domain (missing parts from reference TRBV5-4 and TRBJ1-2): ETGVTQSPTHLIKTRGQQVTLRCSSQSGHNTVSWYQQALGQGPQFIFQYYREEENGRGNFPPRFSGLQFPNYSSELNVNALELDDSALYLCASSSGQGRMFYTFGSGTRLTVV.

This rearrangement joins TRBV5-1 to TRBJ1-1; weak D call: TRBD1 (6 bases). V lost 1 base to trimming and J lost 4 bases, with 14 bases between them. The CDR3 loop spans 15 amino acids. From germline, CDR1 is SGHRS and CDR2 YFSETQ. The CDR3 region is CASSLTGKGTTEAFF. The CDR3 nucleotides are TGCGCCAGCAGCTTGACAGGGAAGGGAACCACTGAAGCTTTCTTT. Full variable domain (outside the CDR3, taken from reference TRBV5-1 and TRBJ1-1): KAGVTQTPRYLIKTRGQQVTLSCSPISGHRSVSWYQQTPGQGLQFLFEYFSETQRNKGNFPGRFSGRQFSNSRSEMNVSTLELGDSALYLCASSLTGKGTTEAFFGQGTRLTVV.

The J gene is TRBJ2-3, the V gene TRBV7-2; D not resolved. This CDR3 is built from 14 residues. Deletions cut 1 base from V and 2 bases from J, with 7 bases between. The V gene's germline CDR1 is SGHTA and CDR2 FQGNSA. CDR3 DNA: TGTGCCAGCAGCTTAGGGCAGATCACAGATACGCAGTATTTT. Its protein is CASSLGQITDTQYF. The whole variable domain, remainder taken from reference TRBV7-2 and TRBJ2-3, is GAGVSQSPSNKVTEKGKDVELRCDPISGHTALYWYRQSLGQGLEFLIYFQGNSAPDKSGLPSDRFSAERTGGSVSTLTIQRTQQEDSAVYLCASSLGQITDTQYFGPGTRLTVL.

V usage is TRBV19 and J usage is TRBJ1-1, with TRBD1 matching over 8 bases. CDR1 is LNHDA and CDR2 is SQIVND in the germline V gene (reference sequence). The CDR3 runs to 14 residues. Trimming took 5 bases from V and 4 from J; bases not matched to a gene: 6. CDR3 sequence (DNA): TGTGCCAGTAGTGTCAGGGGGCCTGGCACTGAAGCTTTCTTT. Protein sequence: CASSVRGPGTEAFF.

The CDR3 DNA reads as TGCGCCAGCAGCGGGGGGGCCACCTACGAGCAGTACTTC. It codes for CASSGGATYEQYF. The J gene is TRBJ2-7, the V gene TRBV10-2; TRBD2 matches at 8 bases. Germline CDR1 reads WSHSY; CDR2 reads SAAADI. J was trimmed by 2 bases and V by 6 bases; bases with no gene match: 3. The CDR3 is 13 residues long.

The chain has TRBV4-2 and TRBJ1-1; no definite D call. The CDR3 is 15 residues long. The germline CDR1 and CDR2 sequences are LGHNA and YNFKEQ. The V end was cut by 0 bases, the J end by 5 bases, with 13 bases between. The CDR3 region is CASSQDSTGGTEAFF. The CDR3 region has the DNA TGTGCCAGCAGCCAAGATTCGACGGGAGGGACTGAAGCTTTCTTT.

The rearrangement joins TRBV29-1 to TRBJ2-7, with 12 nucleotides matching TRBD1. The CDR3 extends over 13 amino acids. Trimming cost V 3 bases and J 7 bases; bases outside gene matches: 4. CDR1 is SQVTM and CDR2 is ANQGSEA in the germline V gene. This CDR3 reads CSVEGQGAGEQYF. The CDR3 DNA follows: TGCAGCGTTGAGGGACAGGGGGCCGGAGAGCAGTACTTC.

The chain joins TRBV7-9 to TRBJ1-1, with 8 nucleotides matching TRBD1. The ends lost 5 bases at V and 1 base at J; junction bases unmatched: 3. Germline V gene lookup returns CDR1 SEHNR and CDR2 FQNEAQ (reference sequence). This CDR3 region has 14 residues. CDR3 sequence reads: CASSIGQGNTEAFF. In DNA, the CDR3 is TGTGCCAGCAGCATAGGACAGGGGAACACTGAAGCTTTCTTT.

This chain joins TRBV13 and TRBJ2-4; TRBD1 aligns across 7 bases. Germline CDR1 is PRHDT and CDR2 is FYEKMQ (reference sequence). After removal of 6 bases from V and 0 bases from J, the junction contained 11 bases not matched to a gene. The CDR3 is 17 residues long. The CDR3 coding sequence is TGTGCCAGCAGTACAGGTGGCGACAGGGCAGCCAAAAACATTCAGTACTTC. Translated, it gives CASSTGGDRAAKNIQYF.

The chain combines TRBV7-9 with TRBJ2-1; D not resolved. Germline CDR1 SEHNR, CDR2 FQNEAQ (reference sequence). With 5 bases removed from V and 9 bases from J, the gap between germline ends came to 17 bases. The CDR3 is 14 amino acids. CDR3 in DNA: TGTGCCAGCAGCCCGGATCCAGGTGCTTCTGAGCAGTTCTTC. This sequence encodes CASSPDPGASEQFF.

This chain links TRBV4-1 with TRBJ1-6; D is unresolved. This CDR3 comprises 15 residues. V lost 1 base, J lost 4 bases, and 8 bases lay in between. Germline CDR1 and CDR2: MGHRA and YSYEKL. The CDR3 loop is CASSQVGYYNSPLHF. The CDR3 nucleotides are TGCGCCAGCAGCCAAGTCGGTTATTATAATTCACCCCTCCACTTT.

The J gene is TRBJ1-1, the V gene TRBV29-1; 7 nucleotides align to TRBD1. The CDR3 spans 15 residues. After removal of 6 bases from V and 2 bases from J, the junction contained 12 bases not matched to a gene. From germline, CDR1 is SQVTM and CDR2 ANQGSEA. As DNA, the CDR3 is TGCAGCGTCCGTGGTCCGGGACAGCTTAACACTGAAGCTTTCTTT. Protein: CSVRGPGQLNTEAFF.

V gene TRBV3-1 (or the pseudogene TRBV3-2) combines with J gene TRBJ1-2; D gene unclear. The germline V gene has CDR1 LGHDT and CDR2 YNNKEL (reference sequence). V was pared by 5 bases and J by 4 bases, with 17 bases between. This CDR3 has 15 amino acids. This CDR3 reads CASSSRVGVVYGYTF. CDR3 nucleotide sequence: TGTGCCAGCAGCTCTCGAGTTGGAGTTGTCTATGGCTACACCTTC.

The chain has TRBV18 and TRBJ1-4, with D perhaps matching TRBD1 (6 bases). Between the trimmed V and J ends, which lost 3 bases and 2 bases, there was a span of 10 bases. The germline V gene has CDR1 KGHSH and CDR2 LQKENI. The CDR3 extends over 15 amino acids. CDR3 DNA sequence: TGTGCCAGCTCACCCTCAGGACAGACTAATGAAAAACTGTTTTTT. It is translated as CASSPSGQTNEKLFF. The full variable domain, in which reference TRBV18 and TRBJ1-4 provide the parts outside the CDR3, is NAGVMQNPRHLVRRRGQEARLRCSPMKGHSHVYWYRQLPEEGLKFMVYLQKENIIDESGMPKERFSAEFPKEGPSILRIQQVVRGDSAAYFCASSPSGQTNEKLFFGSGTQLSVL.

This sequence joins TRBV19 and TRBJ1-1; TRBD1 is a possible D gene (5 bases). V was shortened by 4 bases and J by 1 base, with 10 bases between the two germline ends. CDR1 is LNHDA and CDR2 is SQIVND in the germline V gene (reference sequence). This CDR3 contains 14 residues. CDR3 sequence (DNA): TGTGCCAGTAGTAGCCATGGGGCGAACACTGAAGCTTTCTTT. Protein product: CASSSHGANTEAFF.

The chain couples TRBV11-2 to TRBJ1-2; weak D call: TRBD1 (6 bases). Looked up from germline, CDR1 is SGHAT and CDR2 is FQNNGV. The CDR3 totals 12 residues. The germline V and J ends were trimmed by 5 bases and 8 bases, with 12 bases remaining between them. CDR3: CASSIRDIGYTF. CDR3 sequence (DNA): TGTGCCAGCAGCATCCGGGACATCGGCTACACCTTC. Full variable domain (rest looked up from reference TRBV11-2 and TRBJ1-2): EAGVAQSPRYKIIEKRQSVAFWCNPISGHATLYWYQQILGQGPKLLIQFQNNGVVDDSQLPKDRFSAERLKGVDSTLKIQPAKLEDSAVYLCASSIRDIGYTFGSGTRLTVV.

V gene TRBV11-2 combines with J gene TRBJ1-3; possibly TRBD1 for D (5 bases). V was cut by 8 bases and J by 0 bases, with 14 bases left in between. The CDR3 is 15 amino acids. Germline loops: CDR1 SGHAT, CDR2 FQNNGV. The CDR3 DNA follows: TGTGCCAGCGGCGGGGCCGGGGGCTCTGGAAACACCATATATTTT. Its protein product is CASGGAGGSGNTIYF.

This clone was seen more than once but under ten times. The genes are TRBV6-1 and TRBJ1-4; D call uncertain. This CDR3 is built from 14 residues. Germline values: CDR1 MNHNS, CDR2 SASEGT. Trimming left V 1 base short and J 2 bases short, with 5 bases between. In nucleotides, the CDR3 is TGTGCCAGCAGTGAAGGGGCCACTAATGAAAAACTGTTTTTT. It translates to CASSEGATNEKLFF.

The chain joins TRBV27 to TRBJ1-3; 10 bases align to TRBD1. The CDR3 length is 15 residues. V gave up 4 bases and J gave up 4 bases; unmatched junction bases: 4. Per the germline V gene, CDR1 is MNHEY and CDR2 is SMNVEV (reference sequence). CDR3 sequence reads: CASSSTGGTGNTIYF. DNA of the CDR3: TGTGCCAGCAGTTCGACAGGGGGCACAGGAAACACCATATATTTT.

The chain carries TRBV19 and TRBJ2-1, with TRBD2 matching 7 bases. This CDR3 has 16 amino acids. Germline V CDR1 and CDR2: LNHDA, SQIVND (reference sequence). V lost 6 bases and J lost 2; bases outside the gene matches: 10. CDR3 sequence (DNA): TGTGCCAGTAGAGGCCCAGCGGGAATAACCTACAATGAGCAGTTCTTC. Encoded protein: CASRGPAGITYNEQFF.